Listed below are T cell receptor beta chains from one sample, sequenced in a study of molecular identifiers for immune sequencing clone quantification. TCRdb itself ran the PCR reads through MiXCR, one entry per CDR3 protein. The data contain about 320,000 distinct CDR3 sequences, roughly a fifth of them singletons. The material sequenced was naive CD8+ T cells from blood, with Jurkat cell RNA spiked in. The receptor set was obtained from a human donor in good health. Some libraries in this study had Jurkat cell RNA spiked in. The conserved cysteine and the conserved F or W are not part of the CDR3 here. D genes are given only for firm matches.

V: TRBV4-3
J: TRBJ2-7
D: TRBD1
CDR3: ASSLRQGREQY

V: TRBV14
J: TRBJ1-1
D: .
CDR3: ASSQDKFGEDEAF

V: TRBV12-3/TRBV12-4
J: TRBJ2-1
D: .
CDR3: ASGQGFNEQF

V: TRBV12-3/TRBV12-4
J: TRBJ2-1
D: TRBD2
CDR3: ASRLAGGHYEQF

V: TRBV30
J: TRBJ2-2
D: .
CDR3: AWSVVSTGELF

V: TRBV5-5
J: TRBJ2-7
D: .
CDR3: ASSLATGRPGPEQY

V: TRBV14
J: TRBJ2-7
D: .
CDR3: ASSQDFVRGNEQY

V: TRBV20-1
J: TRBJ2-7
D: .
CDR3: SARRDAAYEQY

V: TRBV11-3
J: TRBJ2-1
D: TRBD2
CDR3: ASSQGLVGNEQF

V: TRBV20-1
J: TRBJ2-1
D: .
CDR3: SVAEILREF

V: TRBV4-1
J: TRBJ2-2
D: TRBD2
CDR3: ASSRSSGASGELF